The clone carrying this T cell receptor beta chain was counted only a few times. The antigen remains unidentified. CDR1 and CDR2 from the germline V gene are SGDLS and YYNGEE. This CDR3 has 16 amino acids. V lost 5 bases and J lost 3; bases outside the gene matches: 6. This sample is drawn from a study of T cells after yellow fever vaccination. Points from the study as a whole: Clones from primary vaccination mostly reappeared after the booster (roughly 95% CD4, under 90% CD8). There was a small share of clonotypes that showed up in both the CD4 and CD8 compartments.

5'RACE template switching added a universal primer site and UMIs to TCR cDNA. MiXCR was run by TCRdb on the 5' RACE reads, yielding one entry per CDR3 protein. The table records 550,000 or so distinct CDR3 sequences, about 19% of them present only once. The gene calls are TRBV9 and TRBJ2-3; TRBD2 matches 13 bases. This TCR was recovered from a man younger than 45 who received the YFV17D yellow fever vaccine. The input for sequencing was PBMCs, taken 15 days after the yellow fever booster vaccination. CDR3 sequence: CASRSLAGGPTDTQYF. The CDR3 DNA reads TGTGCCAGCAGGTCACTAGCGGGAGGGCCGACAGATACGCAGTATTTT.